These 4 T cell receptor beta chains came from one sample sequenced in a study of human T cells and chemical hapten exposure. Time point meaning: patch test 2, 6 weeks after DPC sensitization. Treatment meaning: therapeutic diphenylcyclopropenone sensitization with weekly scalp DPC. Each CDR3 protein is one row after TCRdb ran MiXCR on the RACE reads. This sample carries some 84,000 distinct CDR3 sequences, less than 11% of them seen once, and the ten largest clones take 4.5% to 5%. The material was whole blood, obtained in connection with sensitization to the hapten diphenylcyclopropenone (DPC). Receptor source: a woman aged 50 to 60 with alopecia areata. Some clones in this sample may be carry-over from other donors' samples.

This clonotype has at least ten counts. This rearrangement joins TRBV20-1 to TRBJ1-4, with 7 positions matching TRBD1. The CDR3 consists of 15 residues. V was clipped by 4 bases and J by 5 bases; unmatched bases: 10. Germline CDR1 and CDR2: DFQATT and SNEGSKA (reference sequence). The CDR3 coding sequence is TGCAGTGCTATCCCCCCCGGCAGGGGGAATGAAAAACTGTTTTTT. Residues: CSAIPPGRGNEKLFF.

This chain links TRBV12-3 or TRBV12-4 with TRBJ2-3; D is unclear. This CDR3 comprises 12 residues. V was pared by 5 bases and J by 3 bases, with 6 bases between. The CDR3: CASSGFTDTQYF. The CDR3 DNA sequence: TGTGCCAGCAGTGGGTTTACAGATACGCAGTATTTT.

This clonotype was counted between two and nine times. The chain couples TRBV5-1 to TRBJ1-1; D is undetermined. In germline, CDR1 is SGHRS, CDR2 YFSETQ. The V end lost 4 bases, the J end lost 5 bases, and 9 bases lay between the germline ends. CDR3 size: 12 residues. CDR3: CASSRSGTEAFF. The CDR3 nucleotides read TGCGCCAGCAGCCGATCGGGGACTGAAGCTTTCTTT.

This clonotype was counted at least ten times. The chain employs TRBV28 and TRBJ1-5, with D tentatively TRBD1 (6 bases). This CDR3 region has 16 residues. Trimming left V 4 bases short and J 3 bases short, with 16 bases between. Per germline, CDR1 MDHEN and CDR2 SYDVKM. CDR3 protein: CASSWGPTRNNQPQHF. CDR3 coding DNA: TGTGCCAGCAGTTGGGGGCCCACTCGAAACAATCAGCCCCAGCATTTT.